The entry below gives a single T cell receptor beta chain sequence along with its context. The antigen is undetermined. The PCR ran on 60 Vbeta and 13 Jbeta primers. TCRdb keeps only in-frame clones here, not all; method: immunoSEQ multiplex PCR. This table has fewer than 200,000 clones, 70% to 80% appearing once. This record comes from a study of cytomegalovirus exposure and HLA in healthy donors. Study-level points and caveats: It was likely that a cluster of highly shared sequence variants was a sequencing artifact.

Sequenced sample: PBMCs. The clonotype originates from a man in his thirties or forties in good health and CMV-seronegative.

The CDR3 region has the DNA TGTGCCACCAGCAGAGATCCCGCCGGGGAGCTGTTTTTT. Translation: CATSRDPAGELFF. V usage is TRBV15 and J usage is TRBJ2-2; D is undetermined. In germline, CDR1 is LNHNV, CDR2 YYDKDF (reference sequence). The germline V and J ends were trimmed by 0 bases and 6 bases, with 5 bases remaining between them. CDR3 length: 13 amino acids.